The present TCR beta chain was sequenced within a study of cytomegalovirus exposure and HLA in healthy donors. CDR3 size: 14 residues. Trimming removed 0 bases from V and 4 bases from J, with 11 bases in between. Germline V gene lookup returns CDR1 SGHRS and CDR2 YFSETQ. The PCR contained 60 Vbeta and 13 Jbeta primers. Clones were sequenced by immunoSEQ multiplex PCR, and TCRdb holds only the in-frame ones, with some missing. The sample lists under 200,000 clones, 87% occurring once. The clonotype originates from a boy aged 2 to 10 in good health and CMV-seronegative. This chain connects TRBV5-1 to TRBJ2-7, with D possibly TRBD2 on 6 matching bases. Material for sequencing was PBMCs. CDR3 sequence (DNA): TGCGCCAGCAGCTTGGTCCCAGGGACTTACGAGCAGTACTTC. It is translated as CASSLVPGTYEQYF. Using reference TRBV5-1 and TRBJ2-7 for the parts outside the CDR3, the full variable domain is KAGVTQTPRYLIKTRGQQVTLSCSPISGHRSVSWYQQTPGQGLQFLFEYFSETQRNKGNFPGRFSGRQFSNSRSEMNVSTLELGDSALYLCASSLVPGTYEQYFGPGTRLTVT.